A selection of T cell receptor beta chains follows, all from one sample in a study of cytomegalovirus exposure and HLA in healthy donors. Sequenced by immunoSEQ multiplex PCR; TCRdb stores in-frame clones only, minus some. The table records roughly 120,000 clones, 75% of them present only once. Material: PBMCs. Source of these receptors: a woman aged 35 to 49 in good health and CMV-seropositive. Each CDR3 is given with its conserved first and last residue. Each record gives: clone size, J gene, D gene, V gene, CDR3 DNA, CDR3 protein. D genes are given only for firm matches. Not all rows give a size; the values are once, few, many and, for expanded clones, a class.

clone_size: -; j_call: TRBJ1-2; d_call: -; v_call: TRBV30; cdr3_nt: TGTGCCTGGAGTGTATTGCAGGGCCGCTATGGCTACACCTTC; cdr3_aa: CAWSVLQGRYGYTF
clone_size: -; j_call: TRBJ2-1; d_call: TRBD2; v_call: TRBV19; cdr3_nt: TGTGCCAGTGCAAGCAGTCCCGGGACTAGTGCTGGTGAGCAGTTCTTC; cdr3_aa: CASASSPGTSAGEQFF
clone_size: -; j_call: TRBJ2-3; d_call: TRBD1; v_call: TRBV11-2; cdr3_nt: TGTGCCAGCCTTGGACAGGGTTTTGGTACGCAGTATTTT; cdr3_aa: CASLGQGFGTQYF
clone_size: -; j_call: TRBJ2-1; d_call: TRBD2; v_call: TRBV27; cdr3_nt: TGTGCCAGCAGCTTCATAGCGGGAGCGAGGACCAATGAGCAGTTCTTC; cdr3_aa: CASSFIAGARTNEQFF
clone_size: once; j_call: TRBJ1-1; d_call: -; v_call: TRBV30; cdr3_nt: TGTGCCTGGACAGGTCCAGGGGTGGTGACTGAAGCTTTCTTT; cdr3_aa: CAWTGPGVVTEAFF
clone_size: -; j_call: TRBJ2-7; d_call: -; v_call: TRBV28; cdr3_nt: TGTGCCAGCAGGCCGCCGGGACAAGCCTACGAGCAGTACTTC; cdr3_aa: CASRPPGQAYEQYF
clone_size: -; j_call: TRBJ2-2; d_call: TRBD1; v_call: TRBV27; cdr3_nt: TGTGCCAGCAGTCCCGCTTTCCTGTGGGACCTCAGGGCAATCCGGACAGGGAAGGGCGGGGAGCTGTTTTTT; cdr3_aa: CASSPAFLWDLRAIRTGKGGELFF
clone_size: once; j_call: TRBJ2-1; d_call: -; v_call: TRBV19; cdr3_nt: TGTGCCAGTAGATTTCCGCAGGTCAATGAGCAGTTCTTC; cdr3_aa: CASRFPQVNEQFF
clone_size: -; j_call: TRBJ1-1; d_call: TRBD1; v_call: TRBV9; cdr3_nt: TGTGCCAGCAGCGTGACAGGGGGCTCTAGCACTGAAGCTTTCTTT; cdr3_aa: CASSVTGGSSTEAFF
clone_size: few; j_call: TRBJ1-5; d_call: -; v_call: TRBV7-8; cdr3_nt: TGTGCCAGCAGCTCTCCTTGGCGGAGGGGTGTAGGGCCCCAGCATTTT; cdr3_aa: CASSSPWRRGVGPQHF
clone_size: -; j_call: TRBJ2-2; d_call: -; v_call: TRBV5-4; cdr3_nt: TGTGCCAGCAGCTTGGGAGCTCCGAACACCGGGGAGCTGTTTTTT; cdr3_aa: CASSLGAPNTGELFF
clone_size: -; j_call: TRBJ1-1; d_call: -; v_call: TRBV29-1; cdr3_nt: TGCAGCGTTGAGGGTGGCGCGGGGAACACTGAAGCTTTCTTT; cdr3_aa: CSVEGGAGNTEAFF
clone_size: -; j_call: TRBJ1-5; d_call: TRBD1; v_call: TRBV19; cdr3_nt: TGTGCCAGTAGTATAAGGACAGGGGGCGTTCAGCCCCAGCATTTT; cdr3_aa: CASSIRTGGVQPQHF
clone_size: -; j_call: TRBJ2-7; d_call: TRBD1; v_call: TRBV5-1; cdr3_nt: TGCGCCAGCAGCTTGGACAGGGGGTCCTACGAGCAGTACTTC; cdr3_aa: CASSLDRGSYEQYF
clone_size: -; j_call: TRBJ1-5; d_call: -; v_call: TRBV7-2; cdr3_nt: TGTGCCAGCAGCTTAGCGCCGTGGCAGGGTGGATTTCAGCCCCAGCATTTT; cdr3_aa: CASSLAPWQGGFQPQHF
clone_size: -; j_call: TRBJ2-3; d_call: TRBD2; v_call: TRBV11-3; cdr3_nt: TGTGCCAGCAGCCTAGCGGGTGCGGGGACTCGCGGAGATACGCAGTATTTT; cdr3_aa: CASSLAGAGTRGDTQYF
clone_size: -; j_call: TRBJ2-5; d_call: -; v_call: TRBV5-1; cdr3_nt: TGCGCCAGCAGCCTAGCTCTAGCATTCCAAGAGACCCAGTACTTC; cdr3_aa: CASSLALAFQETQYF
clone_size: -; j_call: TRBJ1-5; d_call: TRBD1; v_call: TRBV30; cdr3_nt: TGTGCCTGGAGTGTCACGGCAGGGGGTCGCGGTCAGCCCCAGCATTTT; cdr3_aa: CAWSVTAGGRGQPQHF
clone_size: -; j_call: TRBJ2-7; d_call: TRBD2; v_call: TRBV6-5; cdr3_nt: TGTGCCAGCAGGGCGACTAGCGGGGGGGCTGGTGAGCAGTACTTC; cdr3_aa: CASRATSGGAGEQYF
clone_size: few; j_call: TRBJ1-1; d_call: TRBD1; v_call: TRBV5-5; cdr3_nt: TGTGCCAGCAGCCCAGGACAGGGGCGGGGTGAAGCTTTCTTT; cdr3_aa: CASSPGQGRGEAFF
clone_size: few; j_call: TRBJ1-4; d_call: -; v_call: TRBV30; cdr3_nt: TGTGCCCTGGAACATAGCGGGAATGAAAAACTGTTTTTT; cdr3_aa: CALEHSGNEKLFF
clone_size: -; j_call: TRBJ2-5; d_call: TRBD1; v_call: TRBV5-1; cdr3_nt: TGCGCCAGCAGACACACAACAGGGGCCCCGGAGGAGACCCAGTACTTC; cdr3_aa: CASRHTTGAPEETQYF
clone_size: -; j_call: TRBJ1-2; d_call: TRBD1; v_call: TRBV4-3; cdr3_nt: TGCGCCAGCAGCCAAGGTACCCGGACAGGGGGCGCCTATGGCTACACCTTC; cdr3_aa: CASSQGTRTGGAYGYTF
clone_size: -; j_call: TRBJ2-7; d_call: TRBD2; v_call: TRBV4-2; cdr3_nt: TGTGCCAGCAGCCAAGATACGCTAGGGCGGGGGGCAACCTACGAGCAGTACTTC; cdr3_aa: CASSQDTLGRGATYEQYF
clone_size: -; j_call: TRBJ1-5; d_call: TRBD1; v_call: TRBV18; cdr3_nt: TGTGCCAGCTCACCAGGACAGGGCGACCAGCCCCAGCATTTT; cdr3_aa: CASSPGQGDQPQHF
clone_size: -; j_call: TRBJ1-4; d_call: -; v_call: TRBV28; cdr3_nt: TGTGCCAGCAACCCCCGCGGTGAAAAACTGTTTTTT; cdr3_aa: CASNPRGEKLFF
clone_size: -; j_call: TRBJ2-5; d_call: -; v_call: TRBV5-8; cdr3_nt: TGTGCCAGCAGGAAGCCGAACCAAGAGACCCAGTACTTC; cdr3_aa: CASRKPNQETQYF
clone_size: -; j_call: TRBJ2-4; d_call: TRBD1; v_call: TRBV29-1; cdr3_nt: TGCAGCGCGGAGAGGGGGCGAAAAAACATTCAGTACTTC; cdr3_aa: CSAERGRKNIQYF
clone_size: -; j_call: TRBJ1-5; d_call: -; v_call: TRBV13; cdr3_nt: TGTGCCAGCAGCCCCCGTCGGTCCCAGGGGCCCCAGCATTTT; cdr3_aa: CASSPRRSQGPQHF
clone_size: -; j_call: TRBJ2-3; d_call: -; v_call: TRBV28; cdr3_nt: TGTGCCAGCAGTCTTCCCCTCGATTCCGGGAGAAGGGGAGATACGCAGTATTTT; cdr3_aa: CASSLPLDSGRRGDTQYF
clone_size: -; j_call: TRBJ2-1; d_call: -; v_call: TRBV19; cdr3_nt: TGTGCCAGTAGTATTGGCAGAAACAATGAGCAGTTCTTC; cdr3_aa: CASSIGRNNEQFF
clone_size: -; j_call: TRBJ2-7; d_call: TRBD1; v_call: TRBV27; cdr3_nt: TGTGCCAGCAGTCCGACAGGAAGAGGGGACAGAAACTACGAGCAGTACTTC; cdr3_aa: CASSPTGRGDRNYEQYF
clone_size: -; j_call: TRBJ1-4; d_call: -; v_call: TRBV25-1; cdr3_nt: TGTGCCAGCAGTGGACACGCAACTAATGAAAAACTGTTTTTT; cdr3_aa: CASSGHATNEKLFF
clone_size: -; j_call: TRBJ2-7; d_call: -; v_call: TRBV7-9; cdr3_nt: TGTGCCAGCAGCTTATACAGGGCGGCCGACCCAATCTCCTACGAGCAGTACTTC; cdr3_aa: CASSLYRAADPISYEQYF
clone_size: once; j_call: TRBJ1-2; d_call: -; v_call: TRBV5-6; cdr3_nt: TGTGCCAGCAGCTTTCAGTGGGACACAACTAACTATGGCTACACCTTC; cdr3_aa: CASSFQWDTTNYGYTF
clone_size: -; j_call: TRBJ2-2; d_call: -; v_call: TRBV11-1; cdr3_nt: TGTGCCAGCAGCCAGGGGGGTTGGGGATCCGGGGAGCTGTTTTTT; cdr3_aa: CASSQGGWGSGELFF
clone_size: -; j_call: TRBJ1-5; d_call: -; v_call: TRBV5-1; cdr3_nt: TGCGCCAGCAGCATGGACAGCCCGAACAATCAGCCCCAGCATTTT; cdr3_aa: CASSMDSPNNQPQHF
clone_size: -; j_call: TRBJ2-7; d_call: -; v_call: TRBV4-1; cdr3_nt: TGCGCCAGCAGCGCCGGGAGAGGAAGCTCCTACGAGCAGTACTTC; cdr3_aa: CASSAGRGSSYEQYF
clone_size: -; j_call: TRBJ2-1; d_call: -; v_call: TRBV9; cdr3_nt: TGTGCCAGCAGCGTAGCTGAGGTCCCGGCGGCCTACAATGAGCAGTTCTTC; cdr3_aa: CASSVAEVPAAYNEQFF
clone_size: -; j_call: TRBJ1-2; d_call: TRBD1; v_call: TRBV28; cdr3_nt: TGTGCCAGCAGTCGACAGGGACCCTATGGCTACACCTTC; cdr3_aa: CASSRQGPYGYTF
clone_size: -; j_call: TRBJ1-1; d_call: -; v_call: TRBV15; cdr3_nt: TGTGCCACCAGCGTCCGGGAGGGAAGCCCTGAAGCTTTCTTT; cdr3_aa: CATSVREGSPEAFF
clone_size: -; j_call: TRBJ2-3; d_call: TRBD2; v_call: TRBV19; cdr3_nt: TGTGCCAGTAGTAACGGACTAGCGGCTAGCACAGATACGCAGTATTTT; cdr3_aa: CASSNGLAASTDTQYF
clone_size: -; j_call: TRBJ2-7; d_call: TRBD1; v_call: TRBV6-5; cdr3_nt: TGTGCCAGCAGTTCTACAGGGGCCTACGAGCAGTACTTC; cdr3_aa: CASSSTGAYEQYF
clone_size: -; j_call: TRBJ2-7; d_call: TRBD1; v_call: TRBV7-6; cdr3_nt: TGTGCCAGCAGCTCCTCCGGGACAGGGTATACCCCTTACTCCTACGAGCAGTACTTC; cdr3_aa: CASSSSGTGYTPYSYEQYF
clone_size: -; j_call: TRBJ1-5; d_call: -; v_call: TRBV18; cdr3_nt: TGTGCCAGCTCACCAAGGACCTCAGGGGGCAATCAGCCCCAGCATTTT; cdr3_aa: CASSPRTSGGNQPQHF
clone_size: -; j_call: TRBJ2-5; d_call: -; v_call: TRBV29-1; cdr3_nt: TGCAGCGTTGAATTCCTAGGAGAGACCCAGTACTTC; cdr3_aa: CSVEFLGETQYF
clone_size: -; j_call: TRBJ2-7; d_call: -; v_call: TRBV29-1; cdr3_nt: TGCAGCGTTGGGAACGGGGGTTACGAGCAGTACTTC; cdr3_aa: CSVGNGGYEQYF
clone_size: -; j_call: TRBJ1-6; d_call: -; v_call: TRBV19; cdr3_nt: TGTGCCAGTAGGATGGACATATCCTATAATTCACCCCTCCACTTT; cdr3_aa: CASRMDISYNSPLHF
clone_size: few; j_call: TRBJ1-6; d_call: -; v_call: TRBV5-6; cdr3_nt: TGTGCCAGCACCGAGGGTCTTGGGTCACCCCTCCACTTT; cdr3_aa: CASTEGLGSPLHF
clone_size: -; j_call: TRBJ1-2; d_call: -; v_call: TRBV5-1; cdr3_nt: TGCGCCAGCAGCTTGGTGGGGGAGGAAAACTATGGCTACACCTTC; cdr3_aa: CASSLVGEENYGYTF
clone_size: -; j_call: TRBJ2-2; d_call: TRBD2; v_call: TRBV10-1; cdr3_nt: TGCGCCAGCAGTGAGTCGACTGGGGGGGATAATAGGTGTCTCACCGGGGAGCTGTTTTTT; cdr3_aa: CASSESTGGDNRCLTGELFF
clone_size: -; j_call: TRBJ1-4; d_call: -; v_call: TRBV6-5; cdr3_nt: TGTGCCAGCAGTTACTCCGGGGGATCTGAAAAACTGTTTTTT; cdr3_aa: CASSYSGGSEKLFF
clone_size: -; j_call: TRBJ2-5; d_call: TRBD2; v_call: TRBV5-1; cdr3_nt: TGCGCCAGCAGCTCCGGGGGGACTAGCGGGAGTCGGGAGACCCAGTACTTC; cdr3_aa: CASSSGGTSGSRETQYF
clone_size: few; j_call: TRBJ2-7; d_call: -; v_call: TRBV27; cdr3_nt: TGTGCCAGCAGCCCAATGGGGCTCTACGAGCAGTACTTC; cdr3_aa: CASSPMGLYEQYF
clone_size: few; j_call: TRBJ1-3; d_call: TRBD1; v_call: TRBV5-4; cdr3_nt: TGTGCCAGCAGTTTCGGACAGGGGACGGGAAACACCATATATTTT; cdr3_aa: CASSFGQGTGNTIYF
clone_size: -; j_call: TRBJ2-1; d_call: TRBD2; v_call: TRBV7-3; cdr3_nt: TGTGCCAGCAGCACCACTACTAGCGGACGACCGCATGAGCAGTTCTTC; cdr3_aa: CASSTTTSGRPHEQFF
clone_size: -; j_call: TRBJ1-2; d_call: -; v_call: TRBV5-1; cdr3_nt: TGCGCCAGCAGCCTGAGTAACTATGGCTACACCTTC; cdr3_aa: CASSLSNYGYTF
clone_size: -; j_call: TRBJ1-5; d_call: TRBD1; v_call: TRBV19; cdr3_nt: TGTGCCAGTAGCCCTGGGACAGGGGGGTCAAATCAGCCCCAGCATTTT; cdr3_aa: CASSPGTGGSNQPQHF
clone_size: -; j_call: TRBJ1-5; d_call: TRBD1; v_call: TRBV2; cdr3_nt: TGTGCCAGCGGCGGAGGGGGCGAATACCAGCCCCAGCATTTT; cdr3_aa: CASGGGGEYQPQHF
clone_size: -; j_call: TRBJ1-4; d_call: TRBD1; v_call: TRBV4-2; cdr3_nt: TGTGCCAGCAGGGGGGACAGCTCGAATGAAAAACTGTTTTTT; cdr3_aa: CASRGDSSNEKLFF